Below are 14 T cell receptor beta chains sequenced from a single sample in a study of T-cell memory formation after mild COVID-19. TCRdb re-derived calls from the 5' RACE reads in MiXCR, one entry per CDR3 protein. The sample holds approximately 190,000 distinct CDR3 sequences; around 19% are singletons and the top ten take 2% to 3%. The specimen was PBMCs or a T cell subset sorted from them (not recorded which). Source of these receptors: an adult woman who had mild COVID-19 (a few samples of this study predate the infection). Cell type and time point are not known.

This clonotype was found many times. The chain uses TRBV20-1 and TRBJ1-2; D unresolved. The CDR3 is 8 residues long. Germline CDR1 is DFQATT and CDR2 is SNEGSKA (reference sequence). CDR3 sequence: CSSAGYTF. Written as DNA, the CDR3 is TGCAGCTCAGCCGGCTACACCTTC.

The chain couples TRBV10-3 to TRBJ2-5; 7 positions agree with TRBD1. V shed 10 bases and J 3 bases; nucleotides not matched to a gene: 8. The CDR3 covers 13 residues. Germline assignment: CDR1 ENHRY and CDR2 SYGVKD. CDR3 in amino acids: CATRDSFEETQYF. CDR3 DNA sequence: TGTGCCACAAGGGACAGTTTCGAAGAGACCCAGTACTTC.

This chain uses TRBV5-6 with TRBJ2-1, with a tentative D call TRBD2 (5 bases). CDR1 is SGHDT, CDR2 YYEEEE, per germline. This CDR3 is built from 14 residues. Trimming pared 3 bases from V and 5 bases from J, leaving 12 bases between. The CDR3, as DNA: TGTGCCAGCAGCTGGATCCGGGGAGACAATGAGCAGTTCTTC. It encodes CASSWIRGDNEQFF.

This clonotype has more than one count but fewer than ten. J is TRBJ1-5 and V is TRBV18, with 8 bases identical to TRBD1. The CDR3 is made up of 15 amino acids. V was clipped by 5 bases and J by 5 bases; unmatched bases: 8. Germline assignment: CDR1 KGHSH and CDR2 LQKENI. The CDR3 is CASSLTGTGYQPQHF. The DNA of the CDR3 is TGTGCCAGCTCATTAACCGGGACAGGTTATCAGCCCCAGCATTTT.

The CDR3 loop reads CASRHNRQGFQPQHF. The CDR3 DNA is TGTGCCAGCAGACACAATAGACAGGGGTTTCAGCCCCAGCATTTT. The chain combines TRBV6-6 with TRBJ1-5, with 8 bases that match TRBD1. The length of the CDR3 is 15 residues. The V segment lost 6 bases and the J segment 6 bases; nucleotides outside the gene matches: 10. Germline V CDR1 and CDR2: MNHNY, SVGAGI (reference sequence).

CDR3 region: CASSEAVGAGGRKEQFF. CDR3 in DNA: TGTGCCAGCAGTGAAGCTGTAGGAGCGGGGGGGCGAAAGGAGCAGTTCTTC. J is TRBJ2-1 and V is TRBV6-1; 10 nucleotides match TRBD2. In germline, CDR1 is MNHNS, CDR2 SASEGT. V dropped 0 bases and J dropped 10; count of bases not matched to a gene: 12. The CDR3 is made up of 17 amino acids.

This clonotype turned up a few times. CDR3 loop: CSVESGNEKLFF. The CDR3 DNA reads as TGCAGCGTTGAATCGGGGAATGAAAAACTGTTTTTT. V usage is TRBV29-1 and J usage is TRBJ1-4, with D hard to call. The CDR3 runs to 12 residues. The V and J ends lost 2 bases and 5 bases respectively, with 6 bases between them. In germline, CDR1 is SQVTM, CDR2 ANQGSEA.

This clonotype showed up just a few times. The chain joins TRBV10-3 to TRBJ2-7; 7 bases line up with TRBD2. The CDR3 is 14 residues long. After removal of 4 bases from V and 6 bases from J, the junction contained 9 bases not matched to a gene. Germline assignment: CDR1 ENHRY and CDR2 SYGVKD. CDR3 DNA sequence: TGTGCCATCAGTGGAGGGAGGGGTTCGCGCGAGCAGTACTTC. Translating it yields CAISGGRGSREQYF.

This clonotype was observed at least ten times. The rearrangement uses TRBV7-9 and TRBJ2-1, with D unclear. V lost 1 base and J lost 0, with 7 bases in between. This CDR3 has 15 amino acids. Germline V gene data show CDR1 as SEHNR and CDR2 as FQNEAQ (reference sequence). This CDR3 is CASSLDGRSYNEQFF. The CDR3 coding sequence is TGTGCCAGCAGCTTAGACGGCCGCTCCTACAATGAGCAGTTCTTC. The full variable domain, completed using reference TRBV7-9 and TRBJ2-1, is DTGVSQNPRHKITKRGQNVTFRCDPISEHNRLYWYRQTLGQGPEFLTYFQNEAQLEKSRLLSDRFSAERPKGSFSTLEIQRTEQGDSAMYLCASSLDGRSYNEQFFGPGTRLTVL.

The chain carries TRBV7-8 and TRBJ2-3; TRBD2 matches 9 bases. The CDR3 runs 17 residues. The germline gives CDR1 SGHVS, CDR2 FQNEAQ. V was pared by 0 bases and J by 5 bases, with 9 bases of the junction left unmatched. DNA of the CDR3: TGTGCCAGCAGCTTAGCGTACCAAACTAGCGGGTTAGATACGCAGTATTTT. Encoded protein: CASSLAYQTSGLDTQYF.

V usage is TRBV6-6 and J usage is TRBJ2-1; 9 nucleotides match TRBD2. CDR1 and CDR2 (germline): MNHNY, SVGAGI (reference sequence). The CDR3 totals 15 residues. V was clipped by 7 bases and J by 9 bases; unmatched bases: 13. The CDR3 loop is CASMRLDRGGGEQFF. CDR3 nucleotide sequence: TGTGCCAGCATGAGACTAGACCGCGGGGGGGGTGAGCAGTTCTTC.

The chain carries TRBV5-6 and TRBJ2-5; TRBD1 might be the D (6 bases). The CDR3 is made up of 13 amino acids. The germline V and J ends were trimmed by 3 bases and 2 bases, with 8 bases remaining between them. Germline assignment: CDR1 SGHDT and CDR2 YYEEEE. The CDR3 region is CASSWGPQETQYF. CDR3 coding DNA: TGTGCCAGCAGCTGGGGGCCGCAAGAGACCCAGTACTTC.

This clonotype has at least ten counts. The rearrangement links TRBV2 to TRBJ1-1; TRBD1 is a possible D gene (5 bases). Germline assignment: CDR1 SNHLY and CDR2 FYNNEI. V was cut by 8 bases and J by 3 bases, with 13 bases left in between. This CDR3 has 13 residues. The CDR3 bases are TGTGCCAGCGCAGGGAATGAGGACACTGAAGCTTTCTTT. The encoded protein is CASAGNEDTEAFF. The whole variable domain, remainder taken from reference TRBV2 and TRBJ1-1, is EPEVTQTPSHQVTQMGQEVILRCVPISNHLYFYWYRQILGQKVEFLVSFYNNEISEKSEIFDDQFSVERPDGSNFTLKIRSTKLEDSAMYFCASAGNEDTEAFFGQGTRLTVV.

The chain couples TRBV6-4 to TRBJ2-7; no definite D call. V was cut by 4 bases and J by 1 base, with 26 bases left in between. Germline CDR1 and CDR2: MRHNA and SNTAGT. The CDR3 runs 19 residues. The CDR3 nucleotides read TGTGCCAGCAGTGCTCTATCGACGCCTCCAGGCCTTTTTTCCTACGAGCAGTACTTC. Translating it yields CASSALSTPPGLFSYEQYF.